The clone carrying this TCR beta chain was observed a few times. The CDR3 covers 15 residues. Germline V gives CDR1 MNHNS, CDR2 SASEGT. V was cut by 1 base and J by 2 bases, with 10 bases left in between. The Seattle site enrolled patients during active infection and followed them longitudinally. This sample was included in a study of blood T cell repertoires in COVID-19. Study at large: PBMCs, B-cell-depleted T cells, or T cells were the source of the cDNA or gDNA that made up the material.

The authors' processing: The authors estimated nucleated cell counts from reference gene primer amplification. The data were produced by immunoSEQ multiplex PCR, yet TCRdb's version contains in-frame clones alone and is incomplete. V, J and clone size derive from that table, while D and trimming were established from the DNA sequence. This sample has just over 300,000 clones; around 92% occur once, and the top ten carry 1.5% to 2%. Sample: peripheral blood. The chain has TRBV6-1 and TRBJ2-3; D possibly corresponds to TRBD1 (6 bases). This clonotype was sampled from a woman younger than 45 with COVID-19, enrolled during active disease. The CDR3 sequence is CASSEGAGDTDTQYF. CDR3 nucleotide sequence: TGTGCCAGCAGTGAAGGGGCAGGGGACACAGATACGCAGTATTTT.